A selection of T cell receptor beta chains follows, all from one sample in a study of shared clonotypes between healthy human individuals. Assay used: immunoSEQ multiplex PCR; TCRdb lists only in-frame clones, some missing. This table holds about 650,000 clones, 95% found once. Sequenced input: naive CD8+ T cells sorted from blood. Source of these receptors: a woman aged 30 to 39 in good health. The CDR3 runs from the conserved cysteine through the conserved F or W. Each record gives: clone size, D gene, V gene, J gene, CDR3 DNA, CDR3 protein. A D gene is named only where the DNA matches it firmly. Some rows mark clone size as missing; the rest say once, few, many or name a class of expanded clone.

clone_size: NA; d_call: NA; v_call: TRBV5-6; j_call: TRBJ2-1; cdr3_nt: TGTGCCAGCAGCTCCCGGATTGGCGAGCAGTTCTTC; cdr3_aa: CASSSRIGEQFF
clone_size: NA; d_call: TRBD1; v_call: TRBV2; j_call: TRBJ2-7; cdr3_nt: TGTGCCAGCAGTGATTGGGATGGGGACAGGGTGTCCTACGAGCAGTACTTC; cdr3_aa: CASSDWDGDRVSYEQYF
clone_size: NA; d_call: TRBD2; v_call: TRBV28; j_call: TRBJ2-7; cdr3_nt: TGTGCCAGCAGTGGGTGGACTAGCGGCATCTACGAGCAGTACTTC; cdr3_aa: CASSGWTSGIYEQYF
clone_size: NA; d_call: NA; v_call: TRBV7-9; j_call: TRBJ2-1; cdr3_nt: TGTGCCAGCAGCTTACACGGCAATGAGCAGTTCTTC; cdr3_aa: CASSLHGNEQFF
clone_size: NA; d_call: NA; v_call: TRBV19; j_call: TRBJ2-7; cdr3_nt: TGTGCCAGTGGTTCAGCCTACGAGCAGTACTTC; cdr3_aa: CASGSAYEQYF
clone_size: NA; d_call: NA; v_call: TRBV29-1; j_call: TRBJ1-3; cdr3_nt: TGCAGCGTTTTTGGGACTGGAAACACCATATATTTT; cdr3_aa: CSVFGTGNTIYF
clone_size: NA; d_call: NA; v_call: TRBV11-2; j_call: TRBJ2-7; cdr3_nt: TGTGCCAGCAGCTTTATCCCCTGGGAGCAGTACTTC; cdr3_aa: CASSFIPWEQYF
clone_size: once; d_call: TRBD2; v_call: TRBV7-9; j_call: TRBJ2-3; cdr3_nt: TGTGCCAGCAGCTTAGCGGCCGCGGGAGGGTTGGTGTACGCAGATACGCAGTATTTT; cdr3_aa: CASSLAAAGGLVYADTQYF
clone_size: NA; d_call: TRBD1; v_call: TRBV6-5; j_call: TRBJ2-7; cdr3_nt: TGTGCTACATCGGCGGGACAGGCCTACGAGCAGTACTTC; cdr3_aa: CATSAGQAYEQYF
clone_size: NA; d_call: TRBD1; v_call: TRBV5-1; j_call: TRBJ1-2; cdr3_nt: TGCGCCAGCACGGGACAGGGCCCTTTATATGGCTACACCTTC; cdr3_aa: CASTGQGPLYGYTF
clone_size: NA; d_call: TRBD1; v_call: TRBV10-2; j_call: TRBJ2-7; cdr3_nt: TGCGCCAGCAGAGCCGGGACAGCCTCCTACGAGCAGTACTTC; cdr3_aa: CASRAGTASYEQYF
clone_size: NA; d_call: NA; v_call: TRBV28; j_call: TRBJ1-5; cdr3_nt: TGTGCCAGCAGTTTACGAGGGAATGGGCAGCCCCAGCATTTT; cdr3_aa: CASSLRGNGQPQHF
clone_size: NA; d_call: NA; v_call: TRBV10-3; j_call: TRBJ2-7; cdr3_nt: TGTGCCACCAAAGACCACGATATGAACTTC; cdr3_aa: CATKDHDMNF
clone_size: NA; d_call: NA; v_call: TRBV28; j_call: TRBJ1-1; cdr3_nt: TGTGCCAGCAGTACCGAAGGGACGTACACTGAAGCTTTCTTT; cdr3_aa: CASSTEGTYTEAFF
clone_size: NA; d_call: NA; v_call: TRBV30; j_call: TRBJ2-7; cdr3_nt: TGTGCCTGGAGTACCACACTAACCTACGAGCAGTACTTC; cdr3_aa: CAWSTTLTYEQYF
clone_size: NA; d_call: NA; v_call: TRBV2; j_call: TRBJ1-1; cdr3_nt: TGTGCCAGCAGTCATCTCAACACTGAAGCTTTCTTT; cdr3_aa: CASSHLNTEAFF
clone_size: NA; d_call: TRBD2; v_call: TRBV11-2; j_call: TRBJ2-1; cdr3_nt: TGTGCCAGCAGCTTAGAAAGCGGGAGGCTCTACAATGAGCAGTTCTTC; cdr3_aa: CASSLESGRLYNEQFF
clone_size: few; d_call: NA; v_call: TRBV7-9; j_call: TRBJ1-1; cdr3_nt: TGTGCCAGCAGCTTACCGGGCAACACTGAAGCTTTCTTT; cdr3_aa: CASSLPGNTEAFF
clone_size: few; d_call: TRBD2; v_call: TRBV6-5; j_call: TRBJ2-5; cdr3_nt: TGTGCCAGCAGTCTAGCGGACCAAGAGACCCAGTACTTC; cdr3_aa: CASSLADQETQYF
clone_size: NA; d_call: TRBD1; v_call: TRBV19; j_call: TRBJ2-2; cdr3_nt: TGTGCCACAACAGGGGGATACACCGGGGAGCTGTTTTTT; cdr3_aa: CATTGGYTGELFF
clone_size: few; d_call: TRBD1; v_call: TRBV19; j_call: TRBJ2-1; cdr3_nt: TGTGCCAGTAGTATAGTCAGGGGGAATGAGCAGTTCTTC; cdr3_aa: CASSIVRGNEQFF
clone_size: NA; d_call: TRBD2; v_call: TRBV7-8; j_call: TRBJ2-2; cdr3_nt: TGTGCCAGCAGCCCCAAAGCAGCGGGAGTGAATACCGGGGAGCTGTTTTTT; cdr3_aa: CASSPKAAGVNTGELFF
clone_size: NA; d_call: TRBD1; v_call: TRBV10-2; j_call: TRBJ1-4; cdr3_nt: TGCGCCAGCGGGGGACAGGATAATGAAAAACTGTTTTTT; cdr3_aa: CASGGQDNEKLFF
clone_size: NA; d_call: NA; v_call: TRBV2; j_call: TRBJ1-1; cdr3_nt: TGTGCCAGCTATGATAGTGGGGAAAACACTGAAGCTTTCTTT; cdr3_aa: CASYDSGENTEAFF
clone_size: NA; d_call: NA; v_call: TRBV27; j_call: TRBJ2-7; cdr3_nt: TGTGCCAGCAGTTCGGGGACAGAGCAGTACTTC; cdr3_aa: CASSSGTEQYF
clone_size: NA; d_call: TRBD2; v_call: TRBV28; j_call: TRBJ2-7; cdr3_nt: TGTGCCAGCATTCCCTCCGGGAGGGGTTACGAGCAGTACTTC; cdr3_aa: CASIPSGRGYEQYF
clone_size: NA; d_call: NA; v_call: TRBV7-3; j_call: TRBJ2-1; cdr3_nt: TGTGCCAGCAGCTACCATCCAGCGGATGAGCAGTTCTTC; cdr3_aa: CASSYHPADEQFF
clone_size: once; d_call: TRBD2; v_call: TRBV27; j_call: TRBJ2-7; cdr3_nt: TGTGCCAGCCGTTCGTATAGCGGGAGATACGAGCAGTACTTC; cdr3_aa: CASRSYSGRYEQYF
clone_size: NA; d_call: NA; v_call: TRBV28; j_call: TRBJ1-5; cdr3_nt: TGTGCCAGCGGGGTTCTACGGCCCCAGCATTTT; cdr3_aa: CASGVLRPQHF
clone_size: NA; d_call: NA; v_call: TRBV5-6; j_call: TRBJ1-2; cdr3_nt: TGTGCCAGCAGCTGGGGGACCTCTAGCTACACCTTC; cdr3_aa: CASSWGTSSYTF
clone_size: NA; d_call: NA; v_call: TRBV13; j_call: TRBJ1-4; cdr3_nt: TGTGCCAGCAGCTTCAGGACATCTGAAGAAAAACTGTTTTTT; cdr3_aa: CASSFRTSEEKLFF
clone_size: NA; d_call: NA; v_call: TRBV6-1; j_call: TRBJ1-5; cdr3_nt: TGTGCCAGCGGCACTCTCAATCAGCCCCAGCATTTT; cdr3_aa: CASGTLNQPQHF
clone_size: NA; d_call: NA; v_call: TRBV11-2; j_call: TRBJ2-7; cdr3_nt: TGTGCCAGCAGCGGGACCGTTGACTACGAGCAGTACTTC; cdr3_aa: CASSGTVDYEQYF
clone_size: NA; d_call: NA; v_call: TRBV28; j_call: TRBJ2-1; cdr3_nt: TGTGCCAGCAGTTATAGGGGGAGGGTCTCCTACAATGAGCAGTTCTTC; cdr3_aa: CASSYRGRVSYNEQFF
clone_size: NA; d_call: TRBD2; v_call: TRBV11-2; j_call: TRBJ2-7; cdr3_nt: TGTGCCAGCAGCTCCAGGCGGGGGGGAAACGAGCAGTACTTC; cdr3_aa: CASSSRRGGNEQYF
clone_size: once; d_call: NA; v_call: TRBV27; j_call: TRBJ1-5; cdr3_nt: TGTGCCAGCAGTTTACGGGGGCTTAGTCAGCCCCAGCATTTT; cdr3_aa: CASSLRGLSQPQHF
clone_size: NA; d_call: TRBD1; v_call: TRBV6-5; j_call: TRBJ2-1; cdr3_nt: TGTGCCAGCAGTTACTCAGGGGGACAGGTAGATGAGCAGTTCTTC; cdr3_aa: CASSYSGGQVDEQFF
clone_size: NA; d_call: NA; v_call: TRBV2; j_call: TRBJ2-1; cdr3_nt: TGTGCCAGCAGGGATCGGAGCTCCTACAATGAGCAGTTCTTC; cdr3_aa: CASRDRSSYNEQFF
clone_size: NA; d_call: TRBD1; v_call: TRBV19; j_call: TRBJ1-5; cdr3_nt: TGTGCCAGTAGTGGACTCGACAGGGGGCCGGGTCAGCCCCAGCATTTT; cdr3_aa: CASSGLDRGPGQPQHF
clone_size: NA; d_call: NA; v_call: TRBV25-1; j_call: TRBJ1-5; cdr3_nt: TGTGCCAGCAGTGAATCTGATCCATCCGATCTCAATCAGCCCCAGCATTTT; cdr3_aa: CASSESDPSDLNQPQHF
clone_size: NA; d_call: NA; v_call: TRBV27; j_call: TRBJ2-7; cdr3_nt: TGTGCCAGCAGTTTTAGGGGTAGCTCCTACGAGCAGTACTTC; cdr3_aa: CASSFRGSSYEQYF
clone_size: NA; d_call: TRBD2; v_call: TRBV2; j_call: TRBJ2-7; cdr3_nt: TGTGCCAGCAGTGGACTAGCGGGAGTCTTCGAGCAGTACTTC; cdr3_aa: CASSGLAGVFEQYF
clone_size: NA; d_call: NA; v_call: TRBV27; j_call: TRBJ1-5; cdr3_nt: TGTGCCAGCAGTTTGGTAGGGGGTAATCAGCCCCAGCATTTT; cdr3_aa: CASSLVGGNQPQHF
clone_size: NA; d_call: TRBD1; v_call: TRBV30; j_call: TRBJ1-5; cdr3_nt: TGTGCCTGGAAGGCCTTCCCCGGGACAGAAAATCAGCCCCAGCATTTT; cdr3_aa: CAWKAFPGTENQPQHF
clone_size: NA; d_call: TRBD1; v_call: TRBV7-9; j_call: TRBJ1-5; cdr3_nt: TGTGCCAGCAGCCTCGACAGGGTTCAGCCCCAGCATTTT; cdr3_aa: CASSLDRVQPQHF
clone_size: NA; d_call: NA; v_call: TRBV27; j_call: TRBJ2-1; cdr3_nt: TGTGCCAGCAGTTCGAGCGGGAATGAGCAGTTCTTC; cdr3_aa: CASSSSGNEQFF
clone_size: NA; d_call: NA; v_call: TRBV7-6; j_call: TRBJ2-5; cdr3_nt: TGTGCCAGCAGCTTAGTAGGGGTCAGGAGAGAGACCCAGTACTTC; cdr3_aa: CASSLVGVRRETQYF
clone_size: NA; d_call: NA; v_call: TRBV28; j_call: TRBJ1-1; cdr3_nt: TGTGCCAGCAGTTTGGCGGGGGCGGGGAACACTGAAGCTTTCTTT; cdr3_aa: CASSLAGAGNTEAFF
clone_size: NA; d_call: TRBD2; v_call: TRBV13; j_call: TRBJ2-2; cdr3_nt: TGTGCCAGCTACTACAGCGGGAGGGCCCTCACGGGGACCGGGGAGCTGTTTTTT; cdr3_aa: CASYYSGRALTGTGELFF
clone_size: NA; d_call: TRBD2; v_call: TRBV27; j_call: TRBJ2-5; cdr3_nt: TGTGCCAGCAGTCTTAGCGGGAGACAAGAGACCCAGTACTTC; cdr3_aa: CASSLSGRQETQYF
clone_size: NA; d_call: TRBD2; v_call: TRBV5-6; j_call: TRBJ2-2; cdr3_nt: TGTGCCAGCAGCTTAGGCGGGAGCACCGGGGAGCTGTTTTTT; cdr3_aa: CASSLGGSTGELFF
clone_size: NA; d_call: NA; v_call: TRBV25-1; j_call: TRBJ1-2; cdr3_nt: TGTGCCAGCAGTGAATATTCCGGGGGGCGAGGCTACACCTTC; cdr3_aa: CASSEYSGGRGYTF
clone_size: NA; d_call: NA; v_call: TRBV27; j_call: TRBJ2-3; cdr3_nt: TGTGCCAGCAGTTCGGGACCTCGTCTTCTGGGAGATACGCAGTATTTT; cdr3_aa: CASSSGPRLLGDTQYF
clone_size: NA; d_call: NA; v_call: TRBV28; j_call: TRBJ2-3; cdr3_nt: TGTGCCAGCAGTCCGGCCTCAATCTACGGAAACACAGATACGCAGTATTTT; cdr3_aa: CASSPASIYGNTDTQYF